The rows below give T cell receptor beta chains drawn from one sample of a study of T cell responses to AZD1222 COVID-19 vaccine. Some clones are missing from TCRdb's copy, which holds only in-frame ones; the method was immunoSEQ multiplex PCR. The sample holds about 120,000 clones, about nine tenths seen once. Here the sequenced sample was peripheral blood, taken on day 0 of AZD1222 vaccination. The receptors come from an adult in good health. Both conserved end residues are part of each CDR3. D genes are given only for firm matches. Clone size is shown for a subset of rows, as once, few, many or a class of expanded clone.

v_gene	abundance	d_gene	j_gene	CDR3nt	CDR3aa
TRBV7-2	-	TRBD2	TRBJ2-2	TGTGCCAGCAGTCGGGACTATCAAAGCGAGCTGTTTTTT	CASSRDYQSELFF
TRBV28	-	TRBD1	TRBJ1-5	TGTGCCAGCAATAGACAGGGGCCCCAGCAGCCCCAGCATTTT	CASNRQGPQQPQHF
TRBV7-6	-	TRBD2	TRBJ2-3	TGTGCCAGCAGCTTAGTTGGCGGGAGGGCTAGCACAGATACGCAGTATTTT	CASSLVGGRASTDTQYF
TRBV27	-	-	TRBJ1-1	TGTGCCAGCAGTTTACGGGCCATGAACACTGAAGCTTTCTTT	CASSLRAMNTEAFF
TRBV28	-	-	TRBJ1-6	TGTGCCAGCAGTTTGGGCGGCCTCTCCTATAATTCACCCCTCCACTTT	CASSLGGLSYNSPLHF
TRBV4-1	once	TRBD1	TRBJ2-7	TGCGCCAGCAGCCAAGAACAGGGGCGCAACGAGCAGTACTTC	CASSQEQGRNEQYF
TRBV19	-	-	TRBJ2-5	TGTGCCAGTAGTAGTACCGGGACACAAGAGACCCAGTACTTC	CASSSTGTQETQYF
TRBV3-1/TRBV3-2	-	TRBD1	TRBJ1-1	TGTGCCAGCAGCCTGGGACAGGGAGTGGGTGAAGCTTTCTTT	CASSLGQGVGEAFF
TRBV18	-	-	TRBJ2-7	TGTGCCAGCTCACCAAGGGCGGGTGGGAGCTCCTACGAGCAGTACTTC	CASSPRAGGSSYEQYF
TRBV4-1	-	-	TRBJ1-4	TGCGCCAGCAGCAGCGAAAGAGCAACTAATGAAAAACTGTTTTTT	CASSSERATNEKLFF
TRBV19	-	-	TRBJ1-1	TGTGCCAGTAGTATTACGCCTGAGGGGACTGAAGCTTTCTTT	CASSITPEGTEAFF
TRBV27	-	-	TRBJ1-1	TGTGCCAGCAGTCTCCGGGGGGGCGGAGTTGATGAAGCTTTCTTT	CASSLRGGGVDEAFF
TRBV28	-	TRBD2	TRBJ2-2	TGTGCCAGCAGTCCCGCAGGGAGCGGGAGTTGGACCGGGGAGCTGTTTTTT	CASSPAGSGSWTGELFF
TRBV6-1	-	-	TRBJ2-5	TGTGCCAGCAGTGAGTGGGTCGAGACCCAGTACTTC	CASSEWVETQYF
TRBV6-5	-	TRBD2	TRBJ2-5	TGTGCCAGCAGGACAGCGGGGGGCGGACGGGAGACCCAGTACTTC	CASRTAGGGRETQYF
TRBV29-1	once	-	TRBJ1-4	TGCAGCGTTGAAATTGTTATGGGAGGTATGAGAAAACTGTTTTTT	CSVEIVMGGMRKLFF
TRBV2	-	-	TRBJ2-7	TGTGCCAGCGCGGGGAGGTACGAGCAGTACTTC	CASAGRYEQYF
TRBV30	-	-	TRBJ1-1	TGTGCCTGGAGTACACCACAGACTTCGGGCACTGAAGCTTTCTTT	CAWSTPQTSGTEAFF
TRBV29-1	-	-	TRBJ2-5	TGCAGCGTTGAATCACAACAGGCTGACCAAGAGACCCAGTACTTC	CSVESQQADQETQYF
TRBV7-2	-	-	TRBJ2-3	TGTGCCAGCAGCTTAGTTTTTCCGTATTTT	CASSLVFPYF
TRBV28	-	TRBD1	TRBJ1-5	TGTGCCAGCACCCCAACAGGGGCACCAAATCAGCCCCAGCATTTT	CASTPTGAPNQPQHF
TRBV29-1	-	TRBD1	TRBJ1-1	TGCAGCGTTGAAGATCTGGGCAGGGGGATTAACACTGAAGCTTTCTTT	CSVEDLGRGINTEAFF
TRBV5-6	-	-	TRBJ2-7	TGTGCCAGCAGCTTGACAGCAGACTACGAGCAGTACTTC	CASSLTADYEQYF
TRBV12-3/TRBV12-4	once	-	TRBJ2-2	TGTGCCAGCAGTCCGCAGGGGCGGGGGGAGCTGTTTTTT	CASSPQGRGELFF
TRBV27	-	-	TRBJ2-1	TGTGCCAGCTGCCGGACTGTTTACAATGAGCAGTTCTTC	CASCRTVYNEQFF
TRBV4-2	-	TRBD2	TRBJ2-7	TGTGCCAGCAGCCTTAGCGGGATCAGCAGTGAGCAGTACTTC	CASSLSGISSEQYF
TRBV18	-	-	TRBJ2-1	TGTGCCAGCTCACCATTGCCGGGCCTCAATGAGCAGTTCTTC	CASSPLPGLNEQFF
TRBV6-5	-	TRBD1	TRBJ1-1	TGTGCCAGCAGGACAACAGGGGCCGATGCCGCTTTCTTT	CASRTTGADAAFF